This T cell receptor beta chain was recorded in a study of radiotherapy plus CTLA-4 blockade in lung cancer (dated by TCRdb to 2016 to 2019). About the full investigation: Among the enrolled patients, around 19% had an objective response, and 31% reached disease control.

Focal radiation therapy combined with CTLA-4 blockade (ipilimumab) was tested in patients with chemo-refractory metastatic non-small-cell lung cancer. Study-wide findings and limitations: The strongest predictors of response were reported to be early dynamic shifts in blood T cell clones along with a rise in serum interferon-beta following radiation. After treatment with radiotherapy and ipilimumab, TCR clones that came from tumors expanded in the peripheral blood.

Library prep was done by the immunoSEQ multiplex PCR assay. The clones in this table, taken by TCRdb from immuneACCESS, are in-frame only. Not every clone is retained; where verified, under half of the shortfall comes from an unresolved V gene, and the cause of the rest is unknown. For this sample the table gives about 25,000 clones, of which about three quarters were detected only once. The top ten hold more than 3.5% of the sample. Note on this clone: Its antigen target is currently unknown. No quality values exist for individual bases; no much larger clone is one base distant.

The CDR3 spans 17 residues, from the cysteine through the phenylalanine. Only the CDR3 part of the read is kept: 51 bases, read in frame from the first base. The germline V end is reduced by 5 bases and the J end by 6 bases; junction bases left unmatched: 10. For CDR1 and CDR2, the germline V gene lists SGHVS and FNYEAQ. Recombination joined TRBV7-6 with TRBJ2-3, with TRBD2 identical over 14 junction bases. This material consisted of peripheral blood, taken from a patient treated with radiotherapy plus ipilimumab. This TCR came from a human donor with non-small cell lung cancer who had stable disease on radiotherapy plus ipilimumab. This receptor carries the CDR3 CASSPVGLAGVPDTQYF. The DNA sequence follows: TGTGCCAGCAGCCCAGTGGGACTAGCGGGAGTACCTGATACGCAGTATTTT.